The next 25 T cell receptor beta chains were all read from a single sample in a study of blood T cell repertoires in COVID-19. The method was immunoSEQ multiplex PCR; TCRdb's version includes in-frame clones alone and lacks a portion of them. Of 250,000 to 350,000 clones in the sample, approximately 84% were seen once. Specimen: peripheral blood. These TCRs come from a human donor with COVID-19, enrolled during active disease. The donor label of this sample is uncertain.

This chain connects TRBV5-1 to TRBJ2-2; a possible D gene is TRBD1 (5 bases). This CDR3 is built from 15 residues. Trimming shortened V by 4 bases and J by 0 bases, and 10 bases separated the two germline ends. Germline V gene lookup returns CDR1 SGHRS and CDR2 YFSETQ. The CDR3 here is CASSRAGSNTGELFF. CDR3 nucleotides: TGCGCCAGCAGCCGCGCAGGGTCGAACACCGGGGAGCTGTTTTTT.

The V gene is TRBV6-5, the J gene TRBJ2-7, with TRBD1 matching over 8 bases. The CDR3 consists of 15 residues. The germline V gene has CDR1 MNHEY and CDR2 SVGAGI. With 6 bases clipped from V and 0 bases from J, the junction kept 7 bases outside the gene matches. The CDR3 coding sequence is TGTGCCAGCAGCCCGGGACAGGCCTACTCCTACGAGCAGTACTTC. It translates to CASSPGQAYSYEQYF.

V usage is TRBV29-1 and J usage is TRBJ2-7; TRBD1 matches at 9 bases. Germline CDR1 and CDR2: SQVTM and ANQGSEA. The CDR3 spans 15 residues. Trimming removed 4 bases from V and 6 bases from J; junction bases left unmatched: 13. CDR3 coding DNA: TGCAGCGTTGCCCTCTTCCGGGACAGGGCCAGCGAGCAGTACTTC. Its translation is CSVALFRDRASEQYF.

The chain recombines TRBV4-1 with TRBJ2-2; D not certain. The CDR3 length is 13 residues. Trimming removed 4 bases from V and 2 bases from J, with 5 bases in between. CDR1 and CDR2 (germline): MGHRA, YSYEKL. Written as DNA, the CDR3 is TGCGCCAGCAGCCCGTTAAACACCGGGGAGCTGTTTTTT. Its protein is CASSPLNTGELFF.

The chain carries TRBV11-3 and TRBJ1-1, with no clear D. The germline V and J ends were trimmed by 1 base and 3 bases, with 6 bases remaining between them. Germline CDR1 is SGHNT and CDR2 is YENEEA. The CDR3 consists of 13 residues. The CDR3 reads CASSLGPDTEAFF. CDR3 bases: TGTGCCAGCAGCTTAGGTCCGGACACTGAAGCTTTCTTT.

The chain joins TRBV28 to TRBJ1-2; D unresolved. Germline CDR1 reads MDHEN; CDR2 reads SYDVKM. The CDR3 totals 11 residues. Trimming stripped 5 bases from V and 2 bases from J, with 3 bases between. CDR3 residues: CASSINYGYTF. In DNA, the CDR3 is TGTGCCAGCAGTATAAACTATGGCTACACCTTC.

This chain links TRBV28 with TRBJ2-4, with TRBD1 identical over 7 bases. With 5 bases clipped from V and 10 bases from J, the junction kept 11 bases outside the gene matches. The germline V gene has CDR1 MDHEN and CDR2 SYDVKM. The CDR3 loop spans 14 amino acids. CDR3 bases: TGTGCCAGCAGTCGCAATCCGGGACAGACGATTCAGTACTTC. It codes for CASSRNPGQTIQYF.

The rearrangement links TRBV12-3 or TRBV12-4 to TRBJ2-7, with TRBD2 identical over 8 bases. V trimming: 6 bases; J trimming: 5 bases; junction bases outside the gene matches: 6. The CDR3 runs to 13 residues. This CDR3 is CASRTGTSNEQYF. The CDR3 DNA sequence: TGTGCCAGCAGAACCGGGACTAGTAACGAGCAGTACTTC.

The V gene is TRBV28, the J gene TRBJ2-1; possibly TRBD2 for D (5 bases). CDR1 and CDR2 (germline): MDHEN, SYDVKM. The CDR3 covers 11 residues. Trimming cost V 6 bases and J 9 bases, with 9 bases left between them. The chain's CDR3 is CASSTAGEQFF. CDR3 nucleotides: TGTGCCAGCAGCACGGCGGGTGAGCAGTTCTTC.

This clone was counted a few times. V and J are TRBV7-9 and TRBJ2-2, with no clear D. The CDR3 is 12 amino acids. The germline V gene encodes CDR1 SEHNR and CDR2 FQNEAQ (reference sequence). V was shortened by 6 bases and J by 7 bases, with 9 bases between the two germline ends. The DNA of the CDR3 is TGTGCCAGCAGGATTAGTGTCGGGGAGCTGTTTTTT. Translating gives CASRISVGELFF.

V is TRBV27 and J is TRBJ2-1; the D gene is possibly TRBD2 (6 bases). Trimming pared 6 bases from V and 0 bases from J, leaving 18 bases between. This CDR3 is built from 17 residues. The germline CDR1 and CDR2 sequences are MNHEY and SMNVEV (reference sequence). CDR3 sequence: CASRRRASGFSYNEQFF. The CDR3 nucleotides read TGTGCCAGCAGGCGCCGGGCCAGCGGGTTCTCCTACAATGAGCAGTTCTTC.

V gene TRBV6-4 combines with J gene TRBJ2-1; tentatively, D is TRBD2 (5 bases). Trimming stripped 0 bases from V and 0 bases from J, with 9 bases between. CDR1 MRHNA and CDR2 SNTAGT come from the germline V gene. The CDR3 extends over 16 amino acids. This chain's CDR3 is CASSDSSGSSYNEQFF. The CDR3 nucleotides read TGTGCCAGCAGTGACTCAAGCGGAAGCTCCTACAATGAGCAGTTCTTC.

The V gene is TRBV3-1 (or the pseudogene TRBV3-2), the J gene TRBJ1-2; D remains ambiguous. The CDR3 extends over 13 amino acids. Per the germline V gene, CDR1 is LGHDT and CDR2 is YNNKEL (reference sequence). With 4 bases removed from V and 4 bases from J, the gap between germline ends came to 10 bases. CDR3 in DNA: TGTGCCAGCAGCCTTGCGCTAGGCTATGGCTACACCTTC. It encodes CASSLALGYGYTF.

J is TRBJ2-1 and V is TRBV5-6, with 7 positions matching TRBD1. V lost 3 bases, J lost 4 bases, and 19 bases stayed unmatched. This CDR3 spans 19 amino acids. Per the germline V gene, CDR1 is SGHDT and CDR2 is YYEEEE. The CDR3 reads CASSSIGGGWSLPYNEQFF. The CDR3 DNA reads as TGTGCCAGCAGCTCCATAGGGGGCGGATGGAGCTTACCGTACAATGAGCAGTTCTTC.

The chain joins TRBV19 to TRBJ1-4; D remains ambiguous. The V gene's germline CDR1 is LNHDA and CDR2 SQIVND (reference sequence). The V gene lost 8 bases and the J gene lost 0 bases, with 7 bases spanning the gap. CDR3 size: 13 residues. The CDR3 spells CASSGTTNEKLFF. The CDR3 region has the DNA TGTGCCAGTTCAGGAACAACTAATGAAAAACTGTTTTTT.

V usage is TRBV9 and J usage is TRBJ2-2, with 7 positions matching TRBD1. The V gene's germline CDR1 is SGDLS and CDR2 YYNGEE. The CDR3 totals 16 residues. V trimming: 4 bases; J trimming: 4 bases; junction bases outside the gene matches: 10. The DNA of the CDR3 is TGTGCCAGCAGCTACACAGGGGTGGGTGGCACCGGGGAGCTGTTTTTT. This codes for CASSYTGVGGTGELFF.

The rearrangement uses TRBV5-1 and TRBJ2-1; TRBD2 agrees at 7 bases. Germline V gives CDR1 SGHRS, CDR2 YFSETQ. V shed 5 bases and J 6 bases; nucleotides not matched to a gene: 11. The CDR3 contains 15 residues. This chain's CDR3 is CASRGSAGLVNEQFF. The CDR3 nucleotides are TGCGCCAGCAGGGGGTCAGCGGGATTGGTCAATGAGCAGTTCTTC.

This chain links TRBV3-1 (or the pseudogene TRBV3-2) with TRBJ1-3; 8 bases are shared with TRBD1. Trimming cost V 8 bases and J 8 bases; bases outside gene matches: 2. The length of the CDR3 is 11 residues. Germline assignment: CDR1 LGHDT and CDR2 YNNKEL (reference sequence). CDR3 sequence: CASQGADTIYF. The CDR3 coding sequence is TGTGCCAGCCAGGGGGCGGACACCATATATTTT.

CDR3 loop: CASSLGQGMNSPLHF. Here the CDR3 DNA reads TGCGCCAGCAGCTTGGGACAGGGGATGAATTCACCCCTCCACTTT. The chain carries TRBV5-1 and TRBJ1-6; 8 nucleotides align to TRBD1. Germline lookup yields CDR1 SGHRS and CDR2 YFSETQ. The CDR3 is 15 residues long. Trimming took 0 bases from V and 7 from J; bases not matched to a gene: 3.

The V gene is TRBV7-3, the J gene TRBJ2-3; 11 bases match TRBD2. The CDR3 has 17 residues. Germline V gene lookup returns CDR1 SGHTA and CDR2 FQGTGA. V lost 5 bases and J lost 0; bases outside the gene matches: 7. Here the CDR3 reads CASSETGTSGSTDTQYF. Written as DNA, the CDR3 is TGTGCCAGCAGCGAAACCGGGACTAGCGGTAGCACAGATACGCAGTATTTT.

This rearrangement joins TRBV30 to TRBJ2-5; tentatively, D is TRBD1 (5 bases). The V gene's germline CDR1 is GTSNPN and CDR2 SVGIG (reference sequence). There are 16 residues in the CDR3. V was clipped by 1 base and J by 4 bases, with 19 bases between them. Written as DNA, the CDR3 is TGTGCCTGGAGTGAGGGGTTTAGTCGGCCTGCAGAGACCCAGTACTTC. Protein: CAWSEGFSRPAETQYF.

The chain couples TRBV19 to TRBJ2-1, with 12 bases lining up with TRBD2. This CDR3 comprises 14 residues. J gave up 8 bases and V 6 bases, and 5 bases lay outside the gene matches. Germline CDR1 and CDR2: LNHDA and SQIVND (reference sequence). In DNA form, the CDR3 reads TGTGCCAGTAGGACTAGCGGGAGTATGCATGAGCAGTTCTTC. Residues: CASRTSGSMHEQFF.

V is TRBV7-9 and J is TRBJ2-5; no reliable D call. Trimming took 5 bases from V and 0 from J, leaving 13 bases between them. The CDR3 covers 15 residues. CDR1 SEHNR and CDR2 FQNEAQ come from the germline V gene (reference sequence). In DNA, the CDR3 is TGTGCCAGCAGCCCCAAGGAGAGACACCAAGAGACCCAGTACTTC. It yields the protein CASSPKERHQETQYF.

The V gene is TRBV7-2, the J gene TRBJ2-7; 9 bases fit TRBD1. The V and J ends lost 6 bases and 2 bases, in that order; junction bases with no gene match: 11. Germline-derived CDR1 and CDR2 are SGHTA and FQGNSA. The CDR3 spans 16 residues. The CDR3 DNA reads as TGTGCCAGCAGTATAGCGTTCCGACAGGGGGCCTACGAGCAGTACTTC. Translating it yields CASSIAFRQGAYEQYF.

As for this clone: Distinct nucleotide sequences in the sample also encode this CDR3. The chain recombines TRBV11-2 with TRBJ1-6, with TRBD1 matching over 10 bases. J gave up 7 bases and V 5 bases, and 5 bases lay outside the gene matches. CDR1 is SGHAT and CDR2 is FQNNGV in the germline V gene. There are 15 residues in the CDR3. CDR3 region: CASSLRTGGNSPLHF. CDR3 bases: TGTGCCAGCAGCCTTAGGACAGGGGGGAATTCACCCCTCCACTTT.